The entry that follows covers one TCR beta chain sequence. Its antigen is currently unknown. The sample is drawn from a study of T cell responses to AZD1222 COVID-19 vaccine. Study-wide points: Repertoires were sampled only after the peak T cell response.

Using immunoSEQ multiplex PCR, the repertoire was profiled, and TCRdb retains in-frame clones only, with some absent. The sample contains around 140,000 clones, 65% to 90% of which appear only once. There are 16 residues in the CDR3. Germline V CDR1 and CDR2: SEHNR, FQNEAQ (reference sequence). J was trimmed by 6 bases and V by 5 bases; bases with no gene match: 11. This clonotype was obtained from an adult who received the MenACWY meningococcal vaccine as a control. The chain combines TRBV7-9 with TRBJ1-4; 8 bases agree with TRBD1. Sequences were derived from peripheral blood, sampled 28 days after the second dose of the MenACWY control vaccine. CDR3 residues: CASSREVEDRDEKLFF. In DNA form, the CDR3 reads TGTGCCAGCAGCCGAGAGGTAGAGGACAGGGATGAAAAACTGTTTTTT. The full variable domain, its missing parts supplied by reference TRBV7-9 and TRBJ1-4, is DTGVSQNPRHKITKRGQNVTFRCDPISEHNRLYWYRQTLGQGPEFLTYFQNEAQLEKSRLLSDRFSAERPKGSFSTLEIQRTEQGDSAMYLCASSREVEDRDEKLFFGSGTQLSVL.